Shown below are 2 T cell receptor beta chains from a single sample sequenced in a study of T cell changes during pregnancy in multiple sclerosis. TCRdb's copy holds only in-frame clones and misses some; the assay was immunoSEQ multiplex PCR. The sample includes about 49,000 clones, 90% seen only once; the top ten take about 5.1%. Specimen: peripheral blood, collected after pregnancy. Receptors originate from a female donor in good health, enrolled as a control in a pregnancy study.

This clone appeared once. The genes are TRBV27 and TRBJ2-3, with D uncertain. V was cut by 0 bases and J by 1 base, with 8 bases left in between. There are 15 residues in the CDR3. Germline CDR1 is MNHEY and CDR2 is SMNVEV (reference sequence). The CDR3 spells CASSLSRSGTDTQYF. The DNA for the CDR3 is TGTGCCAGCAGTTTATCGAGGAGCGGCACAGATACGCAGTATTTT.

The V and J genes are TRBV6-5 and TRBJ2-7; weak D call: TRBD1 (6 bases). V gave up 5 bases and J gave up 3 bases, with 14 bases separating them. This CDR3 comprises 14 residues. Germline V lookup: CDR1 MNHEY, CDR2 SVGAGI. The DNA for the CDR3 is TGTGCCAGCAGTAAACCGGGACAACTCTACGAGCAGTACTTC. Translated: CASSKPGQLYEQYF.